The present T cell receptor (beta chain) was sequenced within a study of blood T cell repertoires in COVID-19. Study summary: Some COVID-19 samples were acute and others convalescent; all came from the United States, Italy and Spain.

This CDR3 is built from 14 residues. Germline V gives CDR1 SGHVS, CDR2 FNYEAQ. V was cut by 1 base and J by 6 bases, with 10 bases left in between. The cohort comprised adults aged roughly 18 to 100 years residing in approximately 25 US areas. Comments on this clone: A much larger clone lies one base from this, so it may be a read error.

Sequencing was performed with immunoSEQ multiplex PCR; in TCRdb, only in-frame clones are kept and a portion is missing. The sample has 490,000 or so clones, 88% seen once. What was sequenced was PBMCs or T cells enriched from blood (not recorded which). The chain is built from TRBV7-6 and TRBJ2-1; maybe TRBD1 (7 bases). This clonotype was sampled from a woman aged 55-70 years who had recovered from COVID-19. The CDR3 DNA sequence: TGTGCCAGCAGCTTAGACAGGGGAGGCAATGAGCAGTTCTTC. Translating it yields CASSLDRGGNEQFF.